The clone carrying this T cell receptor (beta chain) was seen only once. V dropped 4 bases and J dropped 8 bases, with 15 bases sitting between them. CDR1 is SGHRS, CDR2 YFSETQ, per germline. CDR3 length equals 14 residues. Original processing notes: Amplification of reference gene primers was used by the study to estimate nucleated cell counts. Sequenced by immunoSEQ multiplex PCR; TCRdb stores in-frame clones only, minus some. V, J and clone size were drawn from that table, and D and trimming were deduced from the DNA. The table shows some 270,000 clones, with 86% occurring only once. The sample originates from a study of blood T cell repertoires in COVID-19. As for the study in general: PBMCs, B-cell-depleted T cells, or T cells were the source of the cDNA or gDNA that made up the material.

This chain connects TRBV5-1 to TRBJ1-4; D not resolved. Sequencing was performed on peripheral blood. The TCR comes from a woman between 55 and 75 years old who had recovered from COVID-19. For the CDR3, the DNA is TGCGCCAGCAGCGCGGGAGACTCCACAGAAAAACTGTTTTTT. This translates into CASSAGDSTEKLFF. The full variable domain, with the rest looked up from reference TRBV5-1 and TRBJ1-4, is KAGVTQTPRYLIKTRGQQVTLSCSPISGHRSVSWYQQTPGQGLQFLFEYFSETQRNKGNFPGRFSGRQFSNSRSEMNVSTLELGDSALYLCASSAGDSTEKLFFGSGTQLSVL.